This T cell receptor beta chain emerged from a study of a mutant IDH1 vaccine in newly diagnosed glioma listed by TCRdb under 2021. Regarding the complete study: Patients were given eight vaccinations, in weeks 1, 3, 5, 7, 11, 15, 19 and 23, which matched visits V03 through V10. In the chemotherapy-containing groups, vaccination started alongside temozolomide cycles, whereas in patients who had radiotherapy alone it started 4-6 weeks after radiotherapy. Of the 32 patients who were treated, approximately 60% were male and approximately 38% were female, and the mean age was about 37 years. Before enrollment, most patients had been given radiochemotherapy with temozolomide as standard therapy, while the rest had received either radiotherapy alone or temozolomide alone. Longitudinal TCRB deep sequencing was done for 25 treated patients, wherever samples were available for exploratory analyses. Peripheral blood was collected at six visits: V03 (baseline), V05, V07, V10, V12 and V13.

Concerning this clone itself: No cognate antigen has been identified for it. There are no base qualities to consult, and no much larger clone falls within one base.

General findings and caveats noted by the study authors: It was noted by the authors that analyses of patient blood samples could not be reproduced owing to sample limitations. Changes in the top peripheral T cell clonotypes picked up by TCRB sequencing did not appear to be linked to pseudoprogression. Immune responses induced by the vaccine were seen in around 94% of patients across multiple MHC alleles. Selection of PBMC samples for TCRB deep sequencing was based on availability.

The germline ends are 5 bases apart after V is trimmed by 1 base and J by 7 bases. CDR1 is given as SGHTA and CDR2 as FQGNSA, both from the germline V gene. Taken from cysteine to phenylalanine, the CDR3 has 13 residues. Only the CDR3 region is kept as DNA, spanning 39 bases read in frame from base 1. To prepare the library, the immunoSEQ multiplex PCR assay was applied. Rearranged TCR beta chain sequences were amplified using the hsTCRB Kit according to the manufacturer's protocol. TCRB libraries were sequenced on an Illumina MiSeq. The authors processed their data as follows. The kit vendor's proprietary platform handled demultiplexing, trimming and gene mapping. The table was pulled from immuneACCESS by TCRdb, which kept in-frame rearrangements only. Such tables lose some clones; where checked, under half of the loss comes from unresolved V genes, and the rest has no known cause. The DNA was the basis for D and trimming; V, J and clone size are from that table. The sample table contains roughly 60,000 clones; only one count was recorded for roughly 84% of them. The ten largest clones take up approximately 3.8% of the sample.

The time point label corresponds to: week 23, last vaccination. A 20-mer mutant IDH1 peptide at 300 micrograms in Montanide made up each vaccine dose, which was injected subcutaneously together with topical imiquimod. The donors had newly diagnosed IDH1-mutant astrocytomas of WHO grade 3 or 4 that showed loss of nuclear ATRX. The samples were drawn from NOA16, a multicentre, single-arm, open-label phase I trial in Germany that tested a mutant IDH1 peptide vaccine in humans for the first time. Genomic DNA for TCRB sequencing was extracted from EDTA blood using the DNeasy Blood and Tissue Kit. The sequence derives from a man aged 25 to 45 with glioma. The chain couples TRBV7-2 to TRBJ1-6, with no confident D gene call. Sequences were derived from PBMCs, sampled from a glioma patient whose treatment included an IDH1 peptide vaccine. The nucleotide sequence reads as follows: TGTGCCAGCAGCTTAGTTACGAATTCACCCCTCCACTTT. Translated, this gives CASSLVTNSPLHF.